In this sample, the clone carrying this T cell receptor (beta chain) turned up many times. Antigen unknown. Quantitative 5'-RACE with molecular barcodes generated TCR beta libraries. TCRdb ran MiXCR on the 5' RACE reads and lists one entry per CDR3 protein. Of some 800,000 distinct CDR3 sequences listed, about an eighth are singletons. The CDR3 spans 14 residues. Trimming shortened V by 11 bases and J by 2 bases, and 18 bases separated the two germline ends. The sample belongs to a study of CD8 T cells in ankylosing spondylitis. Study results and caveats: The disease-linked clones had a CD8+ phenotype and low blood frequencies. In the blood and synovial fluid of reactive arthritis, some motif variants had been previously reported. Matched ankylosing spondylitis synovial fluid reportedly contained a significantly enriched population of disease-linked clones. A TCR beta motif of fewer than ten highly homologous variants appeared characteristic of ankylosing spondylitis blood.

Sample: blood, either unsorted or a sorted T cell fraction (not recorded which). The receptor was isolated from a male donor with ankylosing spondylitis. This sequence joins TRBV12-3 or TRBV12-4 and TRBJ1-1, with TRBD1 as a possible D gene (6 bases). The chain's CDR3 is CAASDLQGNTEAFF. The CDR3 DNA is TGTGCCGCGTCAGACCTACAGGGAAACACTGAAGCTTTCTTT.